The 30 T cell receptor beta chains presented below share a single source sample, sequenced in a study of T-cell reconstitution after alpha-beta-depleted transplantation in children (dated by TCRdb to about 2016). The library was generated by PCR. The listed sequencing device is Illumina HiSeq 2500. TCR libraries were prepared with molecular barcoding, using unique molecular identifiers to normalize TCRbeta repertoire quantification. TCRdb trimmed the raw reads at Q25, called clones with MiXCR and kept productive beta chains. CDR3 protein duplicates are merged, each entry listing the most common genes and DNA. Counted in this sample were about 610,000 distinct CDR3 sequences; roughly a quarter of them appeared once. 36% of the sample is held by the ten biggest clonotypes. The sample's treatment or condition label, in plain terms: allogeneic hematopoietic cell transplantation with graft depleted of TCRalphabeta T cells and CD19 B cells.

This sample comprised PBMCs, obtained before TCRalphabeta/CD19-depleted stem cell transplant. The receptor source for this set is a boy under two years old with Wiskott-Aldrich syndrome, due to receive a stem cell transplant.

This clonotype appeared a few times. The CDR3 DNA reads as TGCGCCAGCAGCAGGGACAGTTACAACTACGAGCAGTACTTC. As protein: CASSRDSYNYEQYF. The chain links TRBV5-1 to TRBJ2-7, with 7 bases lining up with TRBD1. Germline values: CDR1 SGHRS, CDR2 YFSETQ. The CDR3 extends over 14 amino acids. The J segment lost 3 bases and the V segment lost 4 bases, leaving 7 bases of the junction unmatched. Filled out from reference TRBV5-1 and TRBJ2-7, the complete variable domain reads KAGVTQTPRYLIKTRGQQVTLSCSPISGHRSVSWYQQTPGQGLQFLFEYFSETQRNKGNFPGRFSGRQFSNSRSEMNVSTLELGDSALYLCASSRDSYNYEQYFGPGTRLTVT.

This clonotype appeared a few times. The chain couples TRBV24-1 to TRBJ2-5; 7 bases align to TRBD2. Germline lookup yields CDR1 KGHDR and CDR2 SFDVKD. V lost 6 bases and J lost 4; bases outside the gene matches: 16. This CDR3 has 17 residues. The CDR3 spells CATSRGQRDYRGETQYF. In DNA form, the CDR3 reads TGTGCCACCAGTCGTGGCCAGCGGGATTATCGGGGAGAGACCCAGTACTTC.

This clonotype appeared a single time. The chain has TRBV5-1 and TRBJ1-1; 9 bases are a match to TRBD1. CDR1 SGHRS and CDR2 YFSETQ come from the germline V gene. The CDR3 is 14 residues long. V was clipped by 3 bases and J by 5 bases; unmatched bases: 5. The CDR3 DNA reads TGCGCCAGCAGCTGGGGACAGGGTAGGACTGAAGCTTTCTTT. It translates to CASSWGQGRTEAFF.

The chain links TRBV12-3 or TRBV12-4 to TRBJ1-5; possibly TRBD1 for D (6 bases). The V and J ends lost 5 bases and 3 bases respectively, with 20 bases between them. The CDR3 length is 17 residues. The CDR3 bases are TGTGCCAGCAGTGTTAAAAACACAGGGTCCGACAATCAGCCCCAGCATTTT. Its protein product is CASSVKNTGSDNQPQHF.

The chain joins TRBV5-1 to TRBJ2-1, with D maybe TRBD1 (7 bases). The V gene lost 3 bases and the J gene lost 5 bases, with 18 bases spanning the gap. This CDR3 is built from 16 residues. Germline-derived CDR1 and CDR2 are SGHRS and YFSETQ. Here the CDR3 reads CASSSNYRGGNNEQFF. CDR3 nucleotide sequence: TGCGCCAGCAGCTCTAACTACAGGGGAGGAAACAATGAGCAGTTCTTC.

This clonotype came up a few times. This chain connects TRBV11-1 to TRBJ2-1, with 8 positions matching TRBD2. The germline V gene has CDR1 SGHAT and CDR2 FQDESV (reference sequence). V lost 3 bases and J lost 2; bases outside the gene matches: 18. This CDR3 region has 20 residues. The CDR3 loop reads CASSLEVRRTSQQAYNEQFF. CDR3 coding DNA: TGTGCCAGCAGCTTGGAAGTCCGGAGGACTAGCCAGCAGGCCTACAATGAGCAGTTCTTC.

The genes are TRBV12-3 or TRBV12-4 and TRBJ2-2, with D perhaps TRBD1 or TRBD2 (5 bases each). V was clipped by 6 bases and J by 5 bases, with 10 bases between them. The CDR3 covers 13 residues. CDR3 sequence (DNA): TGTGCCAGCAGGGGGGAACTAACCGGGGAGCTGTTTTTT. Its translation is CASRGELTGELFF.

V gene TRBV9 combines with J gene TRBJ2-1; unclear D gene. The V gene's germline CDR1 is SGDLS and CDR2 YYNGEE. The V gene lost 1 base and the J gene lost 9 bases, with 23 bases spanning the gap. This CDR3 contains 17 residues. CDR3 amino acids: CASSVQSTWVGQSEQFF. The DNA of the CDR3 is TGTGCCAGCAGCGTACAATCTACTTGGGTAGGGCAGAGTGAGCAGTTCTTC.

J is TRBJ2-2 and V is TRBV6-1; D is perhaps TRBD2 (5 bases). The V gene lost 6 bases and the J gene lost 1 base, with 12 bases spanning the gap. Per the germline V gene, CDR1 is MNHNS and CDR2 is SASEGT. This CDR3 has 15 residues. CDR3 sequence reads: CASRKSGRNTGELFF. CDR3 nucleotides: TGTGCCAGCAGGAAGAGCGGACGGAACACCGGGGAGCTGTTTTTT.

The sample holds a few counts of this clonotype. DNA of the CDR3: TGCAGCGTTGGGATTGGAAACACCATATATTTT. This gives the protein CSVGIGNTIYF. This chain links TRBV29-1 with TRBJ1-3; no reliable D call. The V gene lost 4 bases and the J gene lost 3 bases, with 4 bases spanning the gap. The CDR3 extends over 11 amino acids. Germline lookup yields CDR1 SQVTM and CDR2 ANQGSEA.

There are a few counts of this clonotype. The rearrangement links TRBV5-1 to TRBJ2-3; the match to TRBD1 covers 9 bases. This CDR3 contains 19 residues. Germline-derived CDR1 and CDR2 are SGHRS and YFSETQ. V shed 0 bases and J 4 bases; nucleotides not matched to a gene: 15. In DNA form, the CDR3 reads TGCGCCAGCAGCTTGGCCGGACAGGGGACGACAGGTTTGTCAGATACGCAGTATTTT. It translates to CASSLAGQGTTGLSDTQYF. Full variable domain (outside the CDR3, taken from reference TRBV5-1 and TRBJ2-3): KAGVTQTPRYLIKTRGQQVTLSCSPISGHRSVSWYQQTPGQGLQFLFEYFSETQRNKGNFPGRFSGRQFSNSRSEMNVSTLELGDSALYLCASSLAGQGTTGLSDTQYFGPGTRLTVL.

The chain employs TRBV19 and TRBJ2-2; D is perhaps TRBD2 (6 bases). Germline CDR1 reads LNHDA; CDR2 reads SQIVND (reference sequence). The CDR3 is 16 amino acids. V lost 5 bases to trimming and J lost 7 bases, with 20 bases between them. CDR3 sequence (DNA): TGTGCCAGTAGTCGGACTATTGACGGCCGTATCGGGGAGCTGTTTTTT. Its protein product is CASSRTIDGRIGELFF.

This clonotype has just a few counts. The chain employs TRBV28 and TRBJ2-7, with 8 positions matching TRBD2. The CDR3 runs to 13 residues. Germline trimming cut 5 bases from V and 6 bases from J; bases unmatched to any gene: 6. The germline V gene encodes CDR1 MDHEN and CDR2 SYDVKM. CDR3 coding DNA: TGTGCCAGCAGTGAACGGGAGGGCCTCGAGCAGTACTTC. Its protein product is CASSEREGLEQYF. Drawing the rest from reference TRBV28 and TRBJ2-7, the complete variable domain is DVKVTQSSRYLVKRTGEKVFLECVQDMDHENMFWYRQDPGLGLRLIYFSYDVKMKEKGDIPEGYSVSREKKERFSLILESASTNQTSMYLCASSEREGLEQYFGPGTRLTVT.

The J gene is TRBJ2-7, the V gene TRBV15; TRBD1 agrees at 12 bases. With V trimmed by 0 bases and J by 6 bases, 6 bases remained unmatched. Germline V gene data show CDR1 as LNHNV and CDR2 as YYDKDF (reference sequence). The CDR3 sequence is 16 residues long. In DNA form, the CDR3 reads TGTGCCACCAGCAGAGATCTTCGGGACAGGGGGCCCGAGCAGTACTTC. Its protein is CATSRDLRDRGPEQYF.

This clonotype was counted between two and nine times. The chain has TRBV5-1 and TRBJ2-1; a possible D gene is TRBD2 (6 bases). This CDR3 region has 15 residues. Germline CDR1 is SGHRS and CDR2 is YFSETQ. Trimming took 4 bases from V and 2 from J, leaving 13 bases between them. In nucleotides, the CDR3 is TGCGCCAGCAGCGCGGGACGGGCCACCTACAATGAGCAGTTCTTC. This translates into CASSAGRATYNEQFF.

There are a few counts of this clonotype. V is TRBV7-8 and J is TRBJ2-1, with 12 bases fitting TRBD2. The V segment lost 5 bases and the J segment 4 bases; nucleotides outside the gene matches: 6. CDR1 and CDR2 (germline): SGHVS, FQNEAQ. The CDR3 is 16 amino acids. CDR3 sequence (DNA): TGTGCCAGCAGCGAGACTAGCGGGAGAGATTACAATGAGCAGTTCTTC. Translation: CASSETSGRDYNEQFF.

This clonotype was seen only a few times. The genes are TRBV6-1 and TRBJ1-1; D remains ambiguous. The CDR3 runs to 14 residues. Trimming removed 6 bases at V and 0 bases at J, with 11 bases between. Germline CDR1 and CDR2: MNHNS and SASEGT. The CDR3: CASSPSLVNTEAFF. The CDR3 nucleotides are TGTGCCAGCAGCCCGAGCCTCGTGAACACTGAAGCTTTCTTT.

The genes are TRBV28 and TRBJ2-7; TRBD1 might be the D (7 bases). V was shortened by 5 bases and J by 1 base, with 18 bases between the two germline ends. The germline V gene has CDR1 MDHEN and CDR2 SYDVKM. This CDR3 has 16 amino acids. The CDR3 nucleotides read TGTGCCAGCAGTCCTCCAGGGGGGCTTCATTCCTACGAGCAGTACTTC. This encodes CASSPPGGLHSYEQYF.

The CDR3 region has the DNA TGTGCCAGCAGCTTGGTGGGCGGGAGGGGGAGCTCCTACGAGCAGTACTTC. It codes for CASSLVGGRGSSYEQYF. The chain employs TRBV5-6 and TRBJ2-7, with 9 nucleotides matching TRBD2. V dropped 0 bases and J dropped 0; count of bases not matched to a gene: 7. The CDR3 covers 17 residues. The germline CDR1 and CDR2 sequences are SGHDT and YYEEEE.

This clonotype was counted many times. The CDR3 sequence is CASSQVDARETQYF. The CDR3 DNA sequence: TGTGCCAGCAGCCAAGTAGATGCTAGAGAGACCCAGTACTTC. The chain couples TRBV4-2 to TRBJ2-5; D gene unclear. Germline CDR1 LGHNA, CDR2 YNFKEQ. The length of the CDR3 is 14 residues. Trimming pared 1 base from V and 4 bases from J, leaving 10 bases between.

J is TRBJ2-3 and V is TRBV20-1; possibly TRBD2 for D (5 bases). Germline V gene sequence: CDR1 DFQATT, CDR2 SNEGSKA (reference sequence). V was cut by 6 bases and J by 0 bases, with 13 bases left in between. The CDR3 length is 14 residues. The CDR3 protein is CSAKLVTSTDTQYF. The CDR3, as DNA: TGCAGTGCAAAACTAGTTACTAGCACAGATACGCAGTATTTT.

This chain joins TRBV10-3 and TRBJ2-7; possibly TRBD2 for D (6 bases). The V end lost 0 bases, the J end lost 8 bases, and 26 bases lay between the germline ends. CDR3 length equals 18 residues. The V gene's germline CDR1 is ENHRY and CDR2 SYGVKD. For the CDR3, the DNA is TGTGCCATCAGTGAGTCTCTTATTATCGGGACTTACCTACGAAAGCAGTACTTC. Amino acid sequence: CAISESLIIGTYLRKQYF.

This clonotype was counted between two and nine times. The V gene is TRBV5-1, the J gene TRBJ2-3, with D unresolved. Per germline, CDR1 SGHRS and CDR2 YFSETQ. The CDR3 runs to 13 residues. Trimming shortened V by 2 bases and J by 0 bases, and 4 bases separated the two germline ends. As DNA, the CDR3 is TGCGCCAGCAGCTTCGACAGCACAGATACGCAGTATTTT. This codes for CASSFDSTDTQYF. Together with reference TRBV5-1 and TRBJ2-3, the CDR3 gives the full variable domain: KAGVTQTPRYLIKTRGQQVTLSCSPISGHRSVSWYQQTPGQGLQFLFEYFSETQRNKGNFPGRFSGRQFSNSRSEMNVSTLELGDSALYLCASSFDSTDTQYFGPGTRLTVL.

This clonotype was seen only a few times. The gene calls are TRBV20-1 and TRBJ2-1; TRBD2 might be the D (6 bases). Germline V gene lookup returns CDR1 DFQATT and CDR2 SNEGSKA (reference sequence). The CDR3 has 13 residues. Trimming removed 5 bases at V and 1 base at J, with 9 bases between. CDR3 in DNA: TGCAGTGCTCGGGGGAGGTCCTACAATGAGCAGTTCTTC. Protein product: CSARGRSYNEQFF.

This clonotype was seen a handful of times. CDR3 sequence reads: CSARSAGHNTEAFF. CDR3 sequence (DNA): TGCAGTGCTAGAAGCGCCGGCCACAACACTGAAGCTTTCTTT. The chain joins TRBV20-1 to TRBJ1-1; D ambiguous. Trimming took 2 bases from V and 2 from J, leaving 12 bases between them. The length of the CDR3 is 14 residues. CDR1 and CDR2 from the germline V gene are DFQATT and SNEGSKA (reference sequence).

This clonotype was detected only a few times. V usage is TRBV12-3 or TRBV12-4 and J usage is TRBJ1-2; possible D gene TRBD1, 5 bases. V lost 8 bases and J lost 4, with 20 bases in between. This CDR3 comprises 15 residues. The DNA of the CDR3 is TGTGCCAGCCGACCCCGGGAGGGGTCGATCTATGGCTACACCTTC. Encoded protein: CASRPREGSIYGYTF.

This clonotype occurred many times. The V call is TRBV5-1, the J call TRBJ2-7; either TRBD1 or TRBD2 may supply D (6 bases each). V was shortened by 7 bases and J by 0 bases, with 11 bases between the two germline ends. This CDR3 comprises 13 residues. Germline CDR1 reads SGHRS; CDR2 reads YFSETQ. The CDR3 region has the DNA TGCGCCAGCGCTGGAGGGGGCTCCTACGAGCAGTACTTC. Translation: CASAGGGSYEQYF. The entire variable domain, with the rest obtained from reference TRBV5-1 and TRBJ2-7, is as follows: KAGVTQTPRYLIKTRGQQVTLSCSPISGHRSVSWYQQTPGQGLQFLFEYFSETQRNKGNFPGRFSGRQFSNSRSEMNVSTLELGDSALYLCASAGGGSYEQYFGPGTRLTVT.

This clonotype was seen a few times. In DNA, the CDR3 is TGCGCCAGCAGCCAAGATCTTACTAGCGGGAGAAAGTGGGAGACCCAGTACTTC. This codes for CASSQDLTSGRKWETQYF. The V call is TRBV4-1, the J call TRBJ2-5; 11 bases are a match to TRBD2. The CDR3 loop spans 18 amino acids. V shed 0 bases and J 5 bases; nucleotides not matched to a gene: 11. Per germline, CDR1 MGHRA and CDR2 YSYEKL.

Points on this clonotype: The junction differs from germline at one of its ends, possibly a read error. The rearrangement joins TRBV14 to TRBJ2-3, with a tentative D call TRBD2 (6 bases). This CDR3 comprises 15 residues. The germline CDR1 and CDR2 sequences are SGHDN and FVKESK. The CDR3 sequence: CASSVAGGETDTQYF. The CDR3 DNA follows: TGTGCCAGCAGCGTAGCCGGAGGGGAAACAGATACTCAGTATTTT.

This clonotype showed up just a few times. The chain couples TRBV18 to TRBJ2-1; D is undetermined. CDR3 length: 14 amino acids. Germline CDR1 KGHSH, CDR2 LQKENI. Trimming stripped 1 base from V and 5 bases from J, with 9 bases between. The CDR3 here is CASSPRSRNNEQFF. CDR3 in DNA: TGTGCCAGCTCACCACGATCCAGGAACAATGAGCAGTTCTTC.